A single sample is the source of the 22 T cell receptor beta chains below, sequenced in a study of blood T cell repertoires in COVID-19. Method: immunoSEQ multiplex PCR; TCRdb's copy keeps in-frame clones and lacks some. This sample has 140,000 to 150,000 clones, with approximately 86% found just once. Sequencing used peripheral blood. These receptors originate from a woman in her 40s with active or convalescent COVID-19.

This clone was detected only once. The chain carries TRBV5-1 and TRBJ2-7; possibly TRBD1 for D (6 bases). This CDR3 region has 14 residues. V lost 4 bases and J 0 bases, leaving 11 bases between the germline ends. CDR1 is SGHRS and CDR2 is YFSETQ in the germline V gene. The CDR3 DNA reads TGCGCCAGCAGCAAGACAGGAGGCTCCTACGAGCAGTACTTC. This translates into CASSKTGGSYEQYF.

The chain uses TRBV5-1 and TRBJ2-3; 8 bases agree with TRBD2. Germline values: CDR1 SGHRS, CDR2 YFSETQ. This CDR3 has 18 residues. The ends lost 1 base at V and 0 bases at J; junction bases unmatched: 10. CDR3 in amino acids: CASSLIAGRRASTDTQYF. The CDR3 nucleotides read TGCGCCAGCAGCTTGATAGCGGGGAGGAGAGCTAGCACAGATACGCAGTATTTT.

V usage is TRBV19 and J usage is TRBJ1-5; TRBD1 matches 10 bases. The CDR3 consists of 14 residues. Per germline, CDR1 LNHDA and CDR2 SQIVND (reference sequence). The J segment lost 6 bases and the V segment lost 8 bases, leaving 7 bases of the junction unmatched. CDR3 nucleotide sequence: TGTGCCAGTTCGACAGGGGGCGGAGGTCAGCCCCAGCATTTT. Its protein is CASSTGGGGQPQHF.

J is TRBJ1-1 and V is TRBV27, with 8 bases lining up with TRBD1. Losses at the gene ends were 5 bases for V and 10 bases for J; bases not matched to a gene: 6. The CDR3 is made up of 12 amino acids. The germline gives CDR1 MNHEY, CDR2 SMNVEV (reference sequence). CDR3 protein: CASSPTGGGAFF. The CDR3 bases are TGTGCCAGCAGTCCCACAGGGGGGGGAGCTTTCTTT.

The rearrangement uses TRBV3-1 (or the pseudogene TRBV3-2) and TRBJ1-2; D is perhaps TRBD1 (6 bases). This CDR3 has 14 amino acids. V was shortened by 4 bases and J by 5 bases, with 14 bases between the two germline ends. The germline V gene has CDR1 LGHDT and CDR2 YNNKEL (reference sequence). CDR3 residues: CASSPTGGGYGYTF. In DNA form, the CDR3 reads TGTGCCAGCAGCCCCACGGGGGGCGGGTATGGCTACACCTTC.

This clone appeared a single time. The V call is TRBV20-1, the J call TRBJ1-3, with D hard to call. The germline CDR1 and CDR2 sequences are DFQATT and SNEGSKA (reference sequence). V was pared by 3 bases and J by 2 bases, with 11 bases between. The CDR3 sequence is 14 residues long. CDR3 residues: CSASPPGAGNTIYF. CDR3 nucleotide sequence: TGCAGTGCTAGTCCCCCCGGGGCTGGAAACACCATATATTTT.

The chain combines TRBV10-1 with TRBJ2-3, with TRBD2 matching over 10 bases. CDR3 size: 15 residues. The V gene end was trimmed by 3 bases and the J gene end by 2 bases; junction bases not matched to a gene: 2. CDR1 is WNHNN, CDR2 SYGVQD, per germline (reference sequence). The CDR3 protein is CASSELAGSTDTQYF. The DNA for the CDR3 is TGCGCCAGCAGTGAACTAGCGGGGTCCACAGATACGCAGTATTTT.

The chain uses TRBV28 and TRBJ1-1, with D perhaps TRBD1 (6 bases). Trimming pared 5 bases from V and 1 base from J, leaving 11 bases between. CDR1 is MDHEN, CDR2 SYDVKM, per germline. The CDR3 sequence is 14 residues long. CDR3 in DNA: TGTGCCAGCAGTGACAGGATTTGGAACACTGAAGCTTTCTTT. Residues: CASSDRIWNTEAFF.

This sequence joins TRBV28 and TRBJ1-5; D gene uncertain. The V end lost 6 bases, the J end lost 5 bases, and 17 bases lay between the germline ends. The CDR3 spans 15 residues. Germline CDR1 is MDHEN and CDR2 is SYDVKM. CDR3 nucleotide sequence: TGTGCCAGCAGCCCCCCAGAGGGTGCGGATCAGCCCCAGCATTTT. It codes for CASSPPEGADQPQHF.

The rearrangement joins TRBV19 to TRBJ2-7; D might be TRBD1 (6 bases). The CDR3 spans 14 residues. Trimming removed 6 bases from V and 2 bases from J, with 14 bases in between. Per germline, CDR1 LNHDA and CDR2 SQIVND (reference sequence). The CDR3 sequence: CASSGGGTTYEQYF. CDR3 bases: TGTGCCAGTAGCGGTGGGGGCACCACCTACGAGCAGTACTTC.

The CDR3 sequence is CASSLVPLTGLYSNQPQHF. In nucleotides, the CDR3 is TGTGCCAGCAGCTTAGTCCCTTTGACAGGGCTCTATAGCAATCAGCCCCAGCATTTT. This sequence joins TRBV7-9 and TRBJ1-5, with 7 positions matching TRBD1. Germline CDR1 and CDR2: SEHNR and FQNEAQ (reference sequence). The CDR3 is made up of 19 amino acids. Trimming took 1 base from V and 0 from J; bases not matched to a gene: 12. The full variable domain, rest sourced from reference TRBV7-9 and TRBJ1-5, is DTGVSQNPRHKITKRGQNVTFRCDPISEHNRLYWYRQTLGQGPEFLTYFQNEAQLEKSRLLSDRFSAERPKGSFSTLEIQRTEQGDSAMYLCASSLVPLTGLYSNQPQHFGDGTRLSIL.

This clone was detected only once. The CDR3 region is CASSFILEAQQSDTQYF. The CDR3 DNA reads TGTGCCAGCAGTTTTATCCTCGAGGCGCAGCAGTCAGATACGCAGTATTTT. The chain combines TRBV27 with TRBJ2-3, with no clear D. Germline V CDR1 and CDR2: MNHEY, SMNVEV (reference sequence). This CDR3 has 17 amino acids. Trimming took 3 bases from V and 4 from J, leaving 20 bases between them.

The V gene is TRBV7-2, the J gene TRBJ1-2; weak D call: TRBD1 (6 bases). This CDR3 spans 16 amino acids. V lost 5 bases, J lost 10 bases, and 26 bases lay in between. Germline V lookup: CDR1 SGHTA, CDR2 FQGNSA. Written as DNA, the CDR3 is TGTGCCAGCAGCCCGAACCCCAGGGGCCTAGAGGGCTTCTACACCTTC. Protein: CASSPNPRGLEGFYTF.

The chain joins TRBV18 to TRBJ1-5; D call uncertain. The CDR3 has 15 amino acids. Germline CDR1 reads KGHSH; CDR2 reads LQKENI. The ends were cut back, 3 bases at V and 0 bases at J, with 9 bases in the middle. The CDR3 loop is CASSPPGNSNQPQHF. CDR3 coding DNA: TGTGCCAGCTCACCTCCGGGAAATAGCAATCAGCCCCAGCATTTT.

The sample holds a few counts of this clone. V and J are TRBV29-1 and TRBJ1-2, with TRBD1 identical over 9 bases. Looked up from germline, CDR1 is SQVTM and CDR2 is ANQGSEA. This CDR3 spans 16 amino acids. The trim removed 0 bases at V and 1 base at J, leaving 6 bases unmatched. CDR3 region: CSVEDNGQGINYGYTF. CDR3 DNA: TGCAGCGTTGAAGATAACGGACAGGGGATTAACTATGGCTACACCTTC.

This clone has a single count. The CDR3 sequence is CASSLGQGARDTEAFF. CDR3 bases: TGCGCCAGCAGCTTAGGACAGGGGGCTCGGGACACTGAAGCTTTCTTT. The chain links TRBV5-1 to TRBJ1-1, with 11 bases identical to TRBD1. The germline gives CDR1 SGHRS, CDR2 YFSETQ. The V gene end was trimmed by 2 bases and the J gene end by 3 bases; junction bases not matched to a gene: 6. This CDR3 spans 16 amino acids.

The chain recombines TRBV19 with TRBJ1-2; 8 bases are a match to TRBD1. Per the germline V gene, CDR1 is LNHDA and CDR2 is SQIVND (reference sequence). This CDR3 has 15 amino acids. After removal of 3 bases from V and 4 bases from J, the junction contained 7 bases not matched to a gene. As DNA, the CDR3 is TGTGCCAGTAGTATTCCGGACAGGGTTGCCTATGGCTACACCTTC. Its translation is CASSIPDRVAYGYTF.

The chain couples TRBV28 to TRBJ1-6; the D gene is possibly TRBD1 (6 bases). CDR1 is MDHEN, CDR2 SYDVKM, per germline. Between the trimmed V and J ends, which lost 1 base and 10 bases, there was a span of 11 bases. This CDR3 comprises 14 residues. CDR3 residues: CASSLLQGRSPLHF. CDR3 in DNA: TGTGCCAGCAGTTTATTACAGGGCCGGTCACCCCTCCACTTT.

The gene calls are TRBV5-6 and TRBJ2-7, with TRBD1 matching over 8 bases. Germline V gene sequence: CDR1 SGHDT, CDR2 YYEEEE. With V trimmed by 0 bases and J by 1 base, 6 bases remained unmatched. The CDR3 is made up of 16 amino acids. CDR3 sequence: CASSLVGRGRSYEQYF. CDR3 bases: TGTGCCAGCAGCTTGGTTGGCAGGGGGCGGTCCTACGAGCAGTACTTC.

The chain recombines TRBV6-5 with TRBJ1-4; 8 nucleotides align to TRBD1. The CDR3 contains 14 residues. The ends lost 4 bases at V and 5 bases at J; junction bases unmatched: 3. CDR1 is MNHEY and CDR2 is SVGAGI in the germline V gene. In DNA form, the CDR3 reads TGTGCCAGCAGTTGGAGACAGGGGAATGAAAAACTGTTTTTT. Protein: CASSWRQGNEKLFF.

The chain uses TRBV7-2 and TRBJ1-4, with 7 nucleotides matching TRBD1. Per germline, CDR1 SGHTA and CDR2 FQGNSA. This CDR3 spans 16 amino acids. J lost 1 base, V lost 1 base, and 3 bases had no gene match. In nucleotides, the CDR3 is TGTGCCAGCAGCTTAGTCCGACAGGGAACTAATGAAAAACTGTTTTTT. The encoded protein is CASSLVRQGTNEKLFF.

The V and J genes are TRBV7-9 and TRBJ1-1; 8 positions agree with TRBD1. This CDR3 is 15 amino acids long. CDR1 and CDR2 (germline): SEHNR, FQNEAQ (reference sequence). Trimming took 5 bases from V and 3 from J; bases not matched to a gene: 8. The CDR3 sequence: CASSPGQGAYTEAFF. The CDR3 DNA sequence: TGTGCCAGCAGCCCTGGGCAGGGGGCCTACACTGAAGCTTTCTTT.